This is a list of T cell receptor beta chains from one sample in a study of beta chain features in type 1 diabetes. Clones were read by immunoSEQ multiplex PCR, and TCRdb kept only the in-frame ones, dropping some. The table lists about 15,000 clones, roughly two fifths of them singletons. Sequencing input: stem cell memory CD4+ T cells from blood. The receptors were gathered from a woman aged 35 to 49 in good health. The CDR3 runs from the conserved cysteine through the conserved F or W. The D gene is left open where the match is weak. Some rows have no size entry. The others give once, few or many, or a class for an expanded clone.

size: .
V: TRBV29-1
D: TRBD1
J: TRBJ1-2
CDR3: CSVGDRDHGYTF
DNA: TGCAGCGTCGGGGACAGGGATCATGGCTACACCTTC

size: .
V: TRBV7-9
D: .
J: TRBJ1-5
CDR3: CASSLETGDFSNQPQHF
DNA: TGTGCCAGCAGCTTAGAGACAGGCGATTTTAGCAATCAGCCCCAGCATTTT

size: once
V: TRBV6-6
D: TRBD2
J: TRBJ2-1
CDR3: CASSATGTTSYNEQFF
DNA: TGTGCCAGCAGTGCCACCGGGACTACCTCCTACAATGAGCAGTTCTTC

size: .
V: TRBV4-1
D: TRBD1
J: TRBJ2-1
CDR3: CASSQSGQGGNEQFF
DNA: TGCGCCAGCAGCCAATCGGGACAGGGGGGCAATGAGCAGTTCTTC

size: .
V: TRBV2
D: TRBD1
J: TRBJ1-5
CDR3: CASQDREGKPQHF
DNA: TGTGCCAGCCAGGACAGGGAAGGGAAGCCCCAGCATTTT

size: .
V: TRBV5-4
D: TRBD2
J: TRBJ2-1
CDR3: CASSLAPSGGPYNEQFF
DNA: TGTGCCAGCAGCTTGGCACCTAGCGGGGGTCCCTACAATGAGCAGTTCTTC

size: .
V: TRBV7-9
D: .
J: TRBJ2-7
CDR3: CASSGSTYEQYF
DNA: TGTGCCAGCAGCGGTAGCACCTACGAGCAGTACTTC

size: few
V: TRBV18
D: TRBD2
J: TRBJ2-3
CDR3: CASSPLDGGTDTQYF
DNA: TGTGCCAGCTCACCACTTGACGGGGGGACAGATACGCAGTATTTT

size: .
V: TRBV6-5
D: .
J: TRBJ1-6
CDR3: CASIPRRGLDSPLHF
DNA: TGTGCCAGCATCCCGAGGCGGGGCTTGGATTCACCCCTCCACTTT

size: .
V: TRBV6-6
D: .
J: TRBJ2-5
CDR3: CASSRTRFAQETQYF
DNA: TGTGCCAGCAGCCGTACTAGATTCGCACAAGAGACCCAGTACTTC

size: few
V: TRBV5-1
D: .
J: TRBJ2-1
CDR3: CASSGSRVSLQADEQFF
DNA: TGCGCCAGCAGCGGATCCAGGGTTTCCCTTCAGGCAGACGAGCAGTTCTTC

size: .
V: TRBV12-5
D: TRBD2
J: TRBJ2-7
CDR3: CASGALAGTLNYEQYF
DNA: TGTGCTAGTGGGGCCCTAGCGGGGACCTTGAACTACGAGCAGTACTTC

size: .
V: TRBV19
D: TRBD2
J: TRBJ2-7
CDR3: CASRPGLPTYEQYF
DNA: TGTGCCAGTAGACCGGGACTACCAACCTACGAGCAGTACTTC

size: few
V: TRBV2
D: TRBD2
J: TRBJ2-4
CDR3: CASSALGLAGAGVF
DNA: TGTGCCAGCAGTGCCCTTGGGCTAGCGGGGGCCGGGGTCTTC

size: .
V: TRBV11-2
D: TRBD1
J: TRBJ2-1
CDR3: CASRQPGQGSTEQFF
DNA: TGTGCCAGCAGACAACCGGGACAGGGTAGCACTGAGCAGTTCTTC

size: .
V: TRBV7-9
D: TRBD1
J: TRBJ1-6
CDR3: CASSLVGQGGNNSPLHF
DNA: TGTGCCAGCAGCTTAGTGGGGCAGGGGGGCAATAATTCACCCCTCCACTTT

size: few
V: TRBV29-1
D: .
J: TRBJ1-2
CDR3: CSVPGPTGKVVYGYTF
DNA: TGCAGCGTTCCGGGGCCTACAGGGAAGGTGGTCTATGGCTACACCTTC

size: few
V: TRBV29-1
D: .
J: TRBJ2-7
CDR3: CSVKGGGWEQYF
DNA: TGCAGCGTTAAAGGGGGAGGTTGGGAGCAGTACTTC

size: few
V: TRBV11-2
D: TRBD2
J: TRBJ2-1
CDR3: CASSLGGAGASYNEQFF
DNA: TGTGCCAGCAGCTTAGGCGGAGCGGGGGCCTCCTACAATGAGCAGTTCTTC

size: .
V: TRBV5-1
D: .
J: TRBJ2-7
CDR3: CASSLGGTEAYEQYF
DNA: TGCGCCAGCAGCTTGGGAGGGACTGAGGCCTACGAGCAGTACTTC

size: .
V: TRBV7-9
D: TRBD2
J: TRBJ2-5
CDR3: CASSTRLAPNQETQYF
DNA: TGTGCCAGCAGCACCCGACTAGCCCCCAACCAAGAGACCCAGTACTTC

size: .
V: TRBV9
D: .
J: TRBJ2-7
CDR3: CASSLRDISYEQYF
DNA: TGTGCCAGCAGCCTCCGGGACATCTCCTACGAGCAGTACTTC

size: .
V: TRBV7-9
D: .
J: TRBJ2-7
CDR3: CASSRTGTPSYEQYF
DNA: TGTGCCAGCAGCCGAACCGGGACTCCCTCCTACGAGCAGTACTTC

size: once
V: TRBV6-1
D: TRBD1
J: TRBJ2-5
CDR3: CASSGTGSSQETQYF
DNA: TGTGCCAGCTCCGGGACAGGGTCGTCACAAGAGACCCAGTACTTC

size: .
V: TRBV7-9
D: TRBD1
J: TRBJ1-1
CDR3: CASSLTGGQGAFTEAFF
DNA: TGTGCCAGCAGCTTAACGGGGGGACAGGGGGCATTCACTGAAGCTTTCTTT

size: .
V: TRBV29-1
D: .
J: TRBJ2-7
CDR3: CSVETVLSHEQYF
DNA: TGCAGCGTTGAAACGGTGCTCTCCCACGAGCAGTACTTC

size: .
V: TRBV11-2
D: TRBD1
J: TRBJ1-5
CDR3: CASSTGQGDQPQHF
DNA: TGTGCCAGCAGCACGGGACAGGGGGATCAGCCCCAGCATTTT

size: few
V: TRBV7-6
D: TRBD1
J: TRBJ1-3
CDR3: CASSLAQTGGSGNTIYF
DNA: TGTGCCAGCAGCTTAGCCCAGACAGGGGGGAGTGGAAACACCATATATTTT

size: .
V: TRBV11-2
D: TRBD1
J: TRBJ2-1
CDR3: CASSLGQGKNNEQFF
DNA: TGTGCCAGCAGCTTAGGACAGGGGAAAAACAATGAGCAGTTCTTC

size: few
V: TRBV6-5
D: .
J: TRBJ1-2
CDR3: CASSYRQAGDYGYTF
DNA: TGTGCCAGCAGTTACCGACAGGCCGGGGACTATGGCTACACCTTC

size: .
V: TRBV10-3
D: TRBD1
J: TRBJ2-1
CDR3: CAISERGLSSYNEQFF
DNA: TGTGCCATCAGTGAAAGGGGGCTGAGCTCCTACAATGAGCAGTTCTTC

size: .
V: TRBV19
D: .
J: TRBJ2-1
CDR3: CASSIDAPAVEGYNEQFF
DNA: TGTGCCAGTAGTATAGATGCCCCAGCCGTAGAGGGATACAATGAGCAGTTCTTC

size: .
V: TRBV9
D: TRBD1
J: TRBJ1-6
CDR3: CASSADLGTGVNSPLHF
DNA: TGTGCCAGCAGCGCAGACCTTGGGACAGGGGTCAATTCACCCCTCCACTTT

size: .
V: TRBV18
D: .
J: TRBJ1-1
CDR3: CASSSGRDTEAFF
DNA: TGTGCCAGCTCATCCGGGAGGGACACTGAAGCTTTCTTT

size: .
V: TRBV7-9
D: TRBD2
J: TRBJ2-5
CDR3: CASSLARLAGAQETQYF
DNA: TGTGCCAGCAGCTTAGCGCGTCTAGCGGGGGCACAAGAGACCCAGTACTTC

size: few
V: TRBV7-2
D: TRBD1
J: TRBJ2-7
CDR3: CASSHGQGSYEQYF
DNA: TGTGCCAGCAGCCATGGACAGGGCTCCTACGAGCAGTACTTC

size: .
V: TRBV2
D: .
J: TRBJ2-1
CDR3: CASSEAAYNEQFF
DNA: TGTGCCAGCAGTGAGGCGGCCTACAATGAGCAGTTCTTC

size: .
V: TRBV11-2
D: .
J: TRBJ2-5
CDR3: CASSFLGETQYF
DNA: TGTGCCAGCAGCTTCCTAGGCGAGACCCAGTACTTC

size: .
V: TRBV5-6
D: .
J: TRBJ1-5
CDR3: CASSLGDQPQHF
DNA: TGTGCCAGCAGCTTGGGAGATCAGCCCCAGCATTTT

size: few
V: TRBV7-2
D: TRBD1
J: TRBJ2-1
CDR3: CASSFDRVGNEQFF
DNA: TGTGCCAGCAGTTTCGACAGGGTCGGGAACGAGCAGTTCTTC

size: .
V: TRBV6-6
D: .
J: TRBJ1-4
CDR3: CASSYGQRSNEKLFF
DNA: TGTGCCAGCAGTTACGGTCAGAGGTCTAATGAAAAACTGTTTTTT

size: few
V: TRBV18
D: .
J: TRBJ1-1
CDR3: CASSGTRDNQAFF
DNA: TGTGCCAGCTCAGGGACCCGGGACAATCAAGCTTTCTTT

size: .
V: TRBV7-6
D: .
J: TRBJ2-6
CDR3: CASSLLDSVHSGANVLTF
DNA: TGTGCCAGCAGCTTACTGGACAGCGTTCACTCTGGGGCCAACGTCCTGACTTTC

size: .
V: TRBV7-2
D: .
J: TRBJ1-2
CDR3: CASSFKGQSYGYTF
DNA: TGTGCCAGCAGCTTTAAGGGACAAAGCTATGGCTACACCTTC

size: .
V: TRBV14
D: TRBD1
J: TRBJ2-2
CDR3: CASSQPGQGSGTGELFF
DNA: TGTGCCAGCAGCCAACCCGGACAGGGATCGGGCACCGGGGAGCTGTTTTTT

size: few
V: TRBV10-3
D: .
J: TRBJ2-7
CDR3: CAISESRTVGF
DNA: TGTGCCATCAGTGAGTCGAGAACGGTTGGCTTC

size: .
V: TRBV5-4
D: TRBD1
J: TRBJ2-3
CDR3: CASSSRGPSTDTQYF
DNA: TGTGCCAGCAGCAGCAGGGGGCCCAGCACAGATACGCAGTATTTT

size: .
V: TRBV5-8
D: .
J: TRBJ2-7
CDR3: CASSLLVSYEQYF
DNA: TGTGCCAGCAGCTTACTAGTCTCCTACGAGCAGTACTTC

size: few
V: TRBV9
D: .
J: TRBJ2-5
CDR3: CASSVMWRGETQYF
DNA: TGTGCCAGCAGCGTAATGTGGCGAGGAGAGACCCAGTACTTC

size: once
V: TRBV19
D: TRBD1
J: TRBJ1-4
CDR3: CASLNSGQGVVANEKLFF
DNA: TGTGCCAGCCTCAACTCCGGACAGGGAGTCGTTGCTAATGAAAAACTGTTTTTT

size: once
V: TRBV6-5
D: TRBD2
J: TRBJ2-6
CDR3: CASSYSRGAGANVLTF
DNA: TGTGCCAGCAGTTACTCCCGGGGGGCTGGGGCCAACGTCCTGACTTTC

size: .
V: TRBV7-8
D: .
J: TRBJ2-1
CDR3: CASNEGQPTYNEQFF
DNA: TGTGCCAGCAACGAGGGACAACCTACCTACAATGAGCAGTTCTTC

size: few
V: TRBV5-1
D: .
J: TRBJ2-5
CDR3: CASSLVERETQYF
DNA: TGCGCCAGCAGCTTGGTGGAGAGGGAGACCCAGTACTTC

size: .
V: TRBV6-1
D: TRBD2
J: TRBJ2-1
CDR3: CASRRGGPNEQFF
DNA: TGTGCCAGCAGGCGGGGGGGCCCCAATGAGCAGTTCTTC

size: .
V: TRBV6-1
D: TRBD2
J: TRBJ2-5
CDR3: CASSESASGGQETQYF
DNA: TGTGCCAGCAGTGAATCTGCTAGCGGGGGCCAAGAGACCCAGTACTTC